The next 11 T cell receptor beta chains were all read from a single sample in a study of molecular identifiers for immune sequencing clone quantification. TCRdb independently ran MiXCR on the PCR reads; one entry per CDR3 protein. In the table there are a few hundred thousand distinct CDR3 sequences, about 26% of which are singletons. Sequencing used naive CD8+ T cells from blood, with Jurkat cell RNA spiked in. The subset denotes: FACS-sorted CD8+CD4-CCR7+CD45RA+ naive T cells. Every receptor here comes from a human donor in good health. Some libraries in this study had Jurkat cell RNA spiked in.

Only a few counts were recorded for this clonotype. CDR3 amino acids: CASSGSGGLGPDTQYF. CDR3 coding DNA: TGTGCCAGCAGCGGGTCGGGGGGCTTGGGTCCAGATACGCAGTATTTT. The chain employs TRBV9 and TRBJ2-3, with D possibly being TRBD2 (7 bases). Germline CDR1 and CDR2: SGDLS and YYNGEE. This CDR3 has 16 amino acids. V dropped 3 bases and J dropped 4 bases, with 18 bases sitting between them.

This chain connects TRBV7-9 to TRBJ2-6; D may be TRBD1 or TRBD2 (5 bases each). Germline V lookup: CDR1 SEHNR, CDR2 FQNEAQ (reference sequence). V was cut by 3 bases and J by 0 bases, with 21 bases left in between. The CDR3 length is 20 residues. The CDR3 DNA is TGTGCCAGCAGCTTCATCCGGGACGTAGGAAACGGCTCTGGGGCCAACGTCCTGACTTTC. It encodes CASSFIRDVGNGSGANVLTF.

About this clonotype itself: A much larger clone lies one base from this, so it may be a read error. This chain uses TRBV5-1 with TRBJ2-6; possibly TRBD2 for D (6 bases). CDR3 length: 17 residues. CDR1 is SGHRS and CDR2 is YFSETQ in the germline V gene. Trimming removed 6 bases from V and 1 base from J, with 17 bases in between. The CDR3 here is CASIGGIGLSGANVLTF. The CDR3 region has the DNA TGCGCCAGCATAGGAGGGATAGGACTATCTGGGGCCAACGTCCTGACTTTC.

As regards this clonotype: This may be a read error: a much more frequent sequence differs by one nucleotide. The chain recombines TRBV5-6 with TRBJ2-5; no definite D call. Germline assignment: CDR1 SGHDT and CDR2 YYEEEE. The CDR3 has 14 amino acids. The CDR3 region has the DNA TGTGCCAGCAGCTTGGTGTCCGGCCAAGAGCCCCAGTACTTC. This codes for CASSLVSGQEPQYF.

This chain connects TRBV24-1 to TRBJ2-6; TRBD1 matches at 10 bases. This CDR3 comprises 15 residues. The germline CDR1 and CDR2 sequences are KGHDR and SFDVKD. J lost 0 bases, V lost 12 bases, and 4 bases had no gene match. The CDR3, as DNA: TGTGCCGTCCGGGACAGGGGCTCTGGGGCCAACGTCCTGACTTTC. This gives the protein CAVRDRGSGANVLTF.

The sample holds many counts of this clonotype. The CDR3 coding sequence is TGCAGAATGGGAGGAGGTGGAACCGGGGAGCTGTTTTTT. This encodes CRMGGGGTGELFF. The J gene is TRBJ2-2, the V gene TRBV20-1; D is possibly TRBD2 (6 bases). This CDR3 has 13 amino acids. Germline V gene sequence: CDR1 DFQATT, CDR2 SNEGSKA (reference sequence).

A word on this clonotype: At one boundary the junction diverges from the germline segment, which might be a read error. The chain is built from TRBV5-1 and TRBJ2-7, with 10 positions matching TRBD1. The germline gives CDR1 SGHRS, CDR2 YFSETQ. This CDR3 has 18 amino acids. CDR3 amino acids: CASGLEWDRGFSSYEQYF. The CDR3 DNA is TGCGCCAGCGGCTTGGAATGGGACAGGGGTTTTAGTTCCTACGAGCAGTACTTC.

This clonotype was seen a few times. The junction departs from germline at one end; a sequencing error may be responsible. The chain combines TRBV3-1 with TRBJ1-5; a weak D match, TRBD1 (6 bases). The germline CDR1 and CDR2 sequences are LGHDT and YNNKEL (reference sequence). There are 13 residues in the CDR3. The CDR3 here is CAGSQEGVQPQHF. CDR3 DNA sequence: TGTGCCGGCAGCCAAGAGGGGGTTCAGCCCCAGCATTTT.

This clonotype was seen repeatedly, ten times or more. The CDR3 sequence is CASSLTGGTGELFF. The CDR3 DNA is TGTGCCAGCAGCTTGACAGGAGGCACCGGGGAGCTGTTTTTT. The chain recombines TRBV7-9 with TRBJ2-2, with D possibly matching TRBD1 (6 bases). Germline V gives CDR1 SEHNR, CDR2 FQNEAQ (reference sequence). V was clipped by 3 bases and J by 4 bases, with 9 bases between them. This CDR3 contains 14 residues.

The chain combines TRBV28 with TRBJ2-7, with 10 bases lining up with TRBD1. The V and J ends lost 6 bases and 4 bases, in that order; junction bases with no gene match: 9. Germline assignment: CDR1 MDHEN and CDR2 SYDVKM. The CDR3 spans 15 residues. The CDR3 sequence is CASSTARQGAYEQYF. The CDR3 coding sequence is TGTGCCAGCAGCACGGCCCGACAGGGGGCATACGAGCAGTACTTC. Combining the CDR3 with reference TRBV28 and TRBJ2-7 gives the whole variable domain DVKVTQSSRYLVKRTGEKVFLECVQDMDHENMFWYRQDPGLGLRLIYFSYDVKMKEKGDIPEGYSVSREKKERFSLILESASTNQTSMYLCASSTARQGAYEQYFGPGTRLTVT.

This clonotype was detected only a few times. Here the CDR3 DNA reads TGCGCCAGCAGCCAAGTCAAAGGAGTCTTTTACGAGCAGTACTTC. Amino acid sequence: CASSQVKGVFYEQYF. This chain links TRBV4-3 with TRBJ2-7; no reliable D call. The length of the CDR3 is 15 residues. V was clipped by 1 base and J by 4 bases, with 14 bases between them. Germline CDR1 LGHNA, CDR2 YSLEER.